These T cell receptor beta chains were read from a single sample in a study of blood T cell repertoires in COVID-19. TCRdb's copy holds only in-frame clones and misses some; the assay was immunoSEQ multiplex PCR. This table holds over 200,000 clones, under 90% found once. Sequenced material: peripheral blood. These receptors all come from a man aged 55 to 70 who had recovered from COVID-19. CDR3s include the opening cysteine and the closing phenylalanine or tryptophan. Fields, in order: D gene, clone size, J gene, V gene, CDR3 protein, CDR3 DNA. The D gene is left open where the match is weak. Where a row states a size, it is once, few, many or the class of an expanded clone; other rows omit it.

>.|.|TRBJ1-2|TRBV21-1
CASRQKIYGYTF
TGTGCCAGCAGACAGAAGATCTATGGCTACACCTTC
>TRBD2|.|TRBJ2-1|TRBV7-2
CASSFTGTINEQFF
TGTGCCAGCAGCTTTACCGGGACTATAAATGAGCAGTTCTTC
>TRBD1|.|TRBJ1-5|TRBV12-5
CASGLAAGTGILFQPQHF
TGTGCTAGTGGTTTGGCAGCCGGGACAGGGATTTTGTTTCAGCCCCAGCATTTT
>TRBD1|.|TRBJ1-5|TRBV19
CASTKSGTGVKPQHF
TGTGCCAGTACCAAATCCGGGACAGGGGTAAAGCCCCAGCATTTT
>.|.|TRBJ1-1|TRBV5-1
CASSRGWMNTEAFF
TGCGCCAGCAGTCGGGGATGGATGAACACTGAAGCTTTCTTT
>.|.|TRBJ1-3|TRBV19
CASYSDHSGNTIYF
TGTGCCAGTTACTCCGATCACTCTGGAAACACCATATATTTT
>.|.|TRBJ2-7|TRBV7-2
CASSLDRSYEQYF
TGTGCCAGCAGCTTAGATCGGTCCTACGAGCAGTACTTC
>TRBD1|once|TRBJ2-2|TRBV2
CASIPGQYTGELFF
TGTGCCAGCATTCCGGGACAGTACACCGGGGAGCTGTTTTTT
>.|.|TRBJ2-5|TRBV5-1
CASSLAQGRETQYF
TGCGCCAGCAGCTTGGCGCAGGGTCGGGAGACCCAGTACTTC
>.|.|TRBJ1-1|TRBV18
CASSRGMNTEAFF
TGTGCCAGCTCCAGGGGCATGAACACTGAAGCTTTCTTT
>TRBD1|.|TRBJ2-2|TRBV6-5
CASSRQGRNTGELFF
TGTGCCAGCAGTCGACAGGGTAGGAACACCGGGGAGCTGTTTTTT
>TRBD2|once|TRBJ2-2|TRBV7-2
CASSSLAGGGTGELFF
TGTGCCAGCAGCTCCCTAGCGGGAGGTGGGACCGGGGAGCTGTTTTTT
>TRBD1|.|TRBJ1-4|TRBV7-2
CASTRDRRNEKLFF
TGTGCCAGCACCCGGGACAGGAGAAATGAAAAACTGTTTTTT
>.|.|TRBJ2-1|TRBV7-2
CASSLASAEPYNEQFF
TGTGCCAGCAGCTTAGCGTCAGCGGAGCCCTACAATGAGCAGTTCTTC
>TRBD1|.|TRBJ1-1|TRBV3-1/TRBV3-2
CASSRAGGTEAFF
TGTGCCAGCAGCCGCGCAGGGGGCACTGAAGCTTTCTTT
>.|.|TRBJ1-6|TRBV28
CASSLRTASYNSPLHF
TGTGCCAGCAGTTTACGGACAGCCTCCTATAATTCACCCCTCCACTTT
>TRBD2|once|TRBJ2-5|TRBV12-5
CASGSMGGETQYF
TGTGCTAGTGGTTCTATGGGGGGGGAGACCCAGTACTTC
>.|.|TRBJ2-7|TRBV5-5
CASSLKVFGYEQYF
TGTGCCAGCAGCTTGAAGGTATTCGGGTACGAGCAGTACTTC
>.|.|TRBJ2-1|TRBV9
CASSPRDRANEQFF
TGTGCCAGCAGCCCTCGGGATAGAGCAAATGAGCAGTTCTTC
>.|.|TRBJ2-6|TRBV29-1
CSVQFSGANVLTF
TGCAGCGTTCAATTCTCTGGGGCCAACGTCCTGACTTTC
>.|.|TRBJ1-1|TRBV5-1
CASSLAPNGDTEAFF
TGCGCCAGCAGCTTGGCGCCCAACGGGGACACTGAAGCTTTCTTT
>TRBD1|few|TRBJ1-1|TRBV6-5
CASSLTGAVTEAFF
TGTGCCAGCAGTCTCACAGGGGCGGTCACTGAAGCTTTCTTT
>TRBD1|.|TRBJ2-7|TRBV7-9
CASSTTGQVRYEQYF
TGTGCCAGCAGCACGACGGGACAGGTGAGATACGAGCAGTACTTC
>TRBD2|.|TRBJ2-7|TRBV10-3
CAIRAGLAGADEQYF
TGTGCCATCAGGGCGGGACTAGCGGGAGCGGACGAGCAGTACTTC
>.|.|TRBJ1-5|TRBV19
CASSRGRDNNQPQHF
TGTGCCAGTAGTAGAGGCAGGGACAACAATCAGCCCCAGCATTTT
>.|.|TRBJ1-3|TRBV7-9
CASSFKDTDSGNTIYF
TGTGCCAGCAGCTTTAAGGACACCGACTCTGGAAACACCATATATTTT
>TRBD1|.|TRBJ1-2|TRBV7-8
CASSLDRDYGYTF
TGTGCCAGCAGCTTGGACAGGGACTATGGCTACACCTTC
>.|.|TRBJ1-5|TRBV6-5
CASSYGLGSNQPQHF
TGTGCCAGCAGTTACGGTCTAGGATCTAATCAGCCCCAGCATTTT
>TRBD2|.|TRBJ2-4|TRBV2
CATQPGGGAKNIQYF
TGTGCCACCCAGCCGGGCGGGGGAGCCAAAAACATTCAGTACTTC
>TRBD1|.|TRBJ1-1|TRBV6-5
CASRKTGDTEAFF
TGTGCCAGCCGAAAGACAGGGGACACTGAAGCTTTCTTT
>.|.|TRBJ1-6|TRBV28
CASRSTGVVNSPLHF
TGTGCCAGCAGATCCACAGGTGTCGTCAATTCACCCCTCCACTTT
>.|.|TRBJ2-7|TRBV12-3/TRBV12-4
CASSRGAEQYF
TGTGCCAGCAGCCGGGGGGCCGAGCAGTACTTC
>.|once|TRBJ2-3|TRBV3-1/TRBV3-2
CASSHRWSQDTQYF
TGTGCCAGCAGCCACCGCTGGTCCCAGGATACGCAGTATTTT
>.|.|TRBJ2-1|TRBV27
CASSLSAGISYNEQFF
TGTGCCAGCAGTTTATCCGCAGGGATCTCCTACAATGAGCAGTTCTTC
>.|.|TRBJ2-2|TRBV5-1
CASSLNAGTTNTGELFF
TGCGCCAGCAGCTTGAACGCCGGGACAACCAACACCGGGGAGCTGTTTTTT
>.|.|TRBJ1-3|TRBV6-5
CASSARVISGNTIYF
TGTGCCAGCAGCGCCAGGGTGATCTCTGGAAACACCATATATTTT
>TRBD1|.|TRBJ2-7|TRBV11-2
CASSRDSPNYEQYF
TGTGCCAGCAGCCGGGACAGTCCGAACTACGAGCAGTACTTC
>.|once|TRBJ2-4|TRBV6-5
CASSYNRKNIQYF
TGTGCCAGCAGTTATAACAGAAAAAACATTCAGTACTTC
>TRBD2|.|TRBJ2-7|TRBV7-2
CASSLGGTSGYEQYF
TGTGCCAGCAGCTTAGGGGGGACTAGCGGTTACGAGCAGTACTTC
>.|.|TRBJ1-5|TRBV19
CASSTARLGGAQHF
TGTGCCAGTAGTACGGCCCGGCTTGGAGGGGCCCAGCATTTT